This entry lists 7 T cell receptor beta chains sequenced from one sample in a study of T cell responses to AZD1222 COVID-19 vaccine. Sequenced by immunoSEQ multiplex PCR; TCRdb stores in-frame clones only, minus some. The table includes 150,000 to 200,000 clones, less than 95% detected once. The specimen was peripheral blood, collected 28 days after the second AZD1222 dose. The receptors originated from an adult who received the AZD1222 COVID-19 vaccine.

This chain connects TRBV7-9 to TRBJ2-1; D gene ambiguous. V was shortened by 1 base and J by 5 bases, with 18 bases between the two germline ends. Per the germline V gene, CDR1 is SEHNR and CDR2 is FQNEAQ (reference sequence). CDR3 length: 17 residues. In nucleotides, the CDR3 is TGTGCCAGCAGCTTAGGGGTTGGGCGGCTTAAGGACAATGAGCAGTTCTTC. This translates into CASSLGVGRLKDNEQFF.

CDR3 in amino acids: CASSLLAGAVGNEQFF. The CDR3 coding sequence is TGCGCCAGCAGCTTGTTAGCGGGAGCGGTGGGCAATGAGCAGTTCTTC. This rearrangement joins TRBV5-1 to TRBJ2-1; TRBD2 aligns across 9 bases. V dropped 1 base and J dropped 6; count of bases not matched to a gene: 8. Germline V gene data show CDR1 as SGHRS and CDR2 as YFSETQ. The length of the CDR3 is 16 residues.

The chain has TRBV7-9 and TRBJ1-5; unclear D gene. Trimming pared 5 bases from V and 5 bases from J, leaving 7 bases between. Germline lookup yields CDR1 SEHNR and CDR2 FQNEAQ (reference sequence). The CDR3 spans 12 residues. CDR3 protein: CASSRRDQPQHF. The CDR3 region has the DNA TGTGCCAGCAGCAGACGAGATCAGCCCCAGCATTTT.

The chain links TRBV28 to TRBJ2-6; 8 positions agree with TRBD1. CDR3 length: 16 residues. V lost 7 bases to trimming and J lost 4 bases; unmatched junction nucleotides: 9. Germline loops: CDR1 MDHEN, CDR2 SYDVKM. The CDR3 region has the DNA TGTGCCAGCACCTCGACAGGGGTGGACGGGGCCAACGTCCTGACTTTC. It translates to CASTSTGVDGANVLTF.

CDR3 loop: CASSLSAGWNTGELFF. The CDR3 DNA follows: TGCGCCAGCAGCTTGTCCGCAGGGTGGAACACCGGGGAGCTGTTTTTT. V gene TRBV5-1 combines with J gene TRBJ2-2; possible D gene TRBD1, 5 bases. Germline V CDR1 and CDR2: SGHRS, YFSETQ. V was pared by 1 base and J by 1 base, with 11 bases between. This CDR3 spans 16 amino acids.

The V call is TRBV29-1, the J call TRBJ2-7; 7 bases align to TRBD1. Trimming took 5 bases from V and 7 from J; bases not matched to a gene: 8. CDR3 size: 12 residues. Germline values: CDR1 SQVTM, CDR2 ANQGSEA. The CDR3 here is CSVRDRVTEQYF. For the CDR3, the DNA is TGCAGCGTTCGTGACAGGGTAACGGAGCAGTACTTC.

The chain combines TRBV4-1 with TRBJ2-2; TRBD2 aligns across 7 bases. Germline loops: CDR1 MGHRA, CDR2 YSYEKL. The V segment lost 0 bases and the J segment 3 bases; nucleotides outside the gene matches: 7. The CDR3 is 17 amino acids. CDR3 DNA: TGCGCCAGCAGCCAAGATCGGCGGGGGTGGGACACCGGGGAGCTGTTTTTT. Amino acid sequence: CASSQDRRGWDTGELFF.